The clone carrying this T cell receptor beta chain was detected a few times. Antigen specificity is unknown. Germline CDR1 and CDR2: SNHLY and FYNNEI. The CDR3 loop spans 14 amino acids. Trimming removed 1 base from V and 7 bases from J, with 10 bases in between. The data belong to a study of beta chain features in type 1 diabetes. Study-level background: Analysis included roughly 100 million sorted cells drawn from all samples. Overall study findings and caveats: Whether TCRB rearrangement is influenced by HLA type went unresolved here. The VDJ junctions of type 1 diabetes patients carried fewer insertions and more deletions.

What was sequenced were expressed TCRB transcripts, since all of the isolated RNA had been reverse transcribed. Sequencing was performed with immunoSEQ multiplex PCR; in TCRdb, only in-frame clones are kept and a portion is missing. Of approximately 140,000 clones in the sample, 9.7% are singletons; the top ten hold about 0.6%. Naive, central memory, regulatory and stem cell-like memory cells within the CD4+ compartment were sorted using CD45RO/CCR7/CD25/CD127/CD95/CD27. This TCR was recovered from a woman aged 40 to 50 in good health. The sample consisted of central memory CD4+ T cells from blood. The chain uses TRBV2 and TRBJ2-2; no clear D gene. The CDR3 sequence is CASSEVPRIGELFF. Written as DNA, the CDR3 is TGTGCCAGCAGTGAAGTTCCGAGGATCGGGGAGCTGTTTTTT.